The 9 T cell receptor beta chains presented below share a single source sample, sequenced in a study of circulating and synovial CD4+ cells in juvenile arthritis (dated by TCRdb to 2013 to 2016). Library construction relied on the immunoSEQ multiplex PCR assay. The source is immuneACCESS, and TCRdb retained only in-frame sequences with V and J called. Part of the clones is not carried over; for the studies checked, unresolved V genes explain less than half of this, and the remainder is unexplained. The sample yields about 32,000 clones; 93% were counted once. The ten top clones hold about 3.1% of the sample. The specimen sequenced was CD4+ T cells from blood. Receptors originate from a human donor with juvenile idiopathic arthritis.

This chain uses TRBV18 with TRBJ2-1, with 13 positions matching TRBD2. Per the germline V gene, CDR1 is KGHSH and CDR2 is LQKENI. The CDR3 spans 13 residues. V gave up 2 bases and J gave up 15 bases; unmatched junction bases: 4. CDR3 loop: CASSPTSGRAGFF. The CDR3 DNA sequence: TGTGCCAGCTCACCAACTAGCGGGAGGGCCGGGTTCTTC. Combining the CDR3 with reference TRBV18 and TRBJ2-1 gives the whole variable domain NAGVMQNPRHLVRRRGQEARLRCSPMKGHSHVYWYRQLPEEGLKFMVYLQKENIIDESGMPKERFSAEFPKEGPSILRIQQVVRGDSAAYFCASSPTSGRAGFFGPGTRLTVL.

The rearrangement uses TRBV5-5 and TRBJ2-1, with 7 nucleotides matching TRBD1. CDR3 size: 14 residues. After removal of 1 base from V and 7 bases from J, the junction contained 5 bases not matched to a gene. Germline assignment: CDR1 SGHKS and CDR2 YYEKEE (reference sequence). The CDR3 loop reads CASSLRDRRNEQFF. CDR3 bases: TGTGCCAGCAGCTTGCGGGACAGAAGGAATGAGCAGTTCTTC.

CDR3 amino acids: CASSLSGGDTQYF. The CDR3 region has the DNA TGTGCCAGCAGCTTATCCGGAGGAGATACGCAGTATTTT. This chain joins TRBV11-3 and TRBJ2-3; a possible D gene is TRBD2 (5 bases). Trimming took off 2 bases at V and 5 bases at J, with 8 bases between the two ends. This CDR3 region has 13 residues. In germline, CDR1 is SGHNT, CDR2 YENEEA. The full variable domain, in which reference TRBV11-3 and TRBJ2-3 provide the parts outside the CDR3, is EAGVVQSPRYKIIEKKQPVAFWCNPISGHNTLYWYLQNLGQGPELLIRYENEEAVDDSQLPKDRFSAERLKGVDSTLKIQPAELGDSAVYLCASSLSGGDTQYFGPGTRLTVL.

This clone was recorded once. The chain is built from TRBV7-3 and TRBJ2-1, with 13 bases aligning to TRBD2. The CDR3 contains 17 residues. V was pared by 4 bases and J by 7 bases, with 10 bases of the junction left unmatched. Germline-derived CDR1 and CDR2 are SGHTA and FQGTGA. CDR3 sequence (DNA): TGTGCCAGCAGCTCAGACGGACTAGCGGGAGCTGGAAATGAGCAGTTCTTC. It specifies CASSSDGLAGAGNEQFF. The full variable domain, completed using reference TRBV7-3 and TRBJ2-1, is GAGVSQTPSNKVTEKGKYVELRCDPISGHTALYWYRQSLGQGPEFLIYFQGTGAADDSGLPNDRFFAVRPEGSVSTLKIQRTERGDSAVYLCASSSDGLAGAGNEQFFGPGTRLTVL.

Only one count was recorded for this clone. The chain uses TRBV28 and TRBJ2-7; the match to TRBD2 covers 8 bases. V trimming: 8 bases; J trimming: 5 bases; junction bases outside the gene matches: 11. The CDR3 consists of 14 residues. Germline lookup yields CDR1 MDHEN and CDR2 SYDVKM. CDR3 region: CASCRGGSLDEQYF. Written as DNA, the CDR3 is TGTGCCAGCTGCCGGGGGGGGTCTCTCGACGAGCAGTACTTC.

The rearrangement joins TRBV6-1 to TRBJ2-2, with 7 bases aligning to TRBD2. Germline V lookup: CDR1 MNHNS, CDR2 SASEGT. J lost 0 bases, V lost 6 bases, and 4 bases had no gene match. The CDR3 is made up of 15 amino acids. This CDR3 reads CASSRTRSNTGELFF. The CDR3 nucleotides are TGTGCCAGCAGCCGGACTAGGTCGAACACCGGGGAGCTGTTTTTT.

This chain uses TRBV11-2 with TRBJ2-3; 13 bases line up with TRBD2. This CDR3 is built from 16 residues. J gave up 5 bases and V 2 bases, and 4 bases lay outside the gene matches. Per germline, CDR1 SGHAT and CDR2 FQNNGV. CDR3 residues: CASSLRLAGGGDTQYF. CDR3 DNA: TGTGCCAGCAGCTTAAGACTAGCGGGAGGCGGAGATACGCAGTATTTT.

The CDR3 DNA follows: TGTGCCAGCAGCACAGGACAGGGGTCGAAGCGGATCTACGAGCAGTACTTC. It translates to CASSTGQGSKRIYEQYF. The chain combines TRBV27 with TRBJ2-7; the match to TRBD1 covers 9 bases. After removal of 6 bases from V and 3 bases from J, the junction contained 15 bases not matched to a gene. Germline V lookup: CDR1 MNHEY, CDR2 SMNVEV (reference sequence). This CDR3 comprises 17 residues.

V and J are TRBV19 and TRBJ2-7; 8 bases align to TRBD1. Germline V gene lookup returns CDR1 LNHDA and CDR2 SQIVND (reference sequence). After removal of 5 bases from V and 4 bases from J, the junction contained 10 bases not matched to a gene. The CDR3 covers 15 residues. CDR3: CASSLTGQENYEQYF. Written as DNA, the CDR3 is TGTGCCAGTAGTCTCACGGGACAGGAAAATTACGAGCAGTACTTC.